The 15 T cell receptor beta chains listed next were all sequenced from one sample in a study of blood T cell repertoires in COVID-19. Assay: immunoSEQ multiplex PCR; the TCRdb copy retains only in-frame clones and omits some. The sample holds roughly 290,000 clones, roughly 88% seen once. The sample consisted of PBMCs or T cells enriched from blood (not recorded which). Receptors were obtained from a young woman who had recovered from COVID-19.

This chain links TRBV4-2 with TRBJ1-1; weak D call: TRBD1 (5 bases). The CDR3 has 15 residues. Trimming removed 8 bases from V and 1 base from J, with 17 bases in between. Germline CDR1 and CDR2: LGHNA and YNFKEQ. The CDR3: CASGGRGGRNTEAFF. Written as DNA, the CDR3 is TGTGCCAGCGGCGGGAGGGGCGGAAGGAACACTGAAGCTTTCTTT.

The gene calls are TRBV27 and TRBJ2-3; D perhaps matches TRBD2 (5 bases). The germline gives CDR1 MNHEY, CDR2 SMNVEV (reference sequence). V lost 7 bases and J lost 2, with 10 bases in between. The CDR3 is 13 residues long. Here the CDR3 DNA reads TGTGCCAGCACAAAGGGAGCCACAGATACGCAGTATTTT. This codes for CASTKGATDTQYF.

The chain couples TRBV25-1 to TRBJ1-6; a weak D match, TRBD1 (5 bases). The CDR3 covers 16 residues. Germline V gene lookup returns CDR1 MGHDK and CDR2 SYGVNS. V lost 3 bases, J lost 0 bases, and 9 bases lay in between. CDR3 sequence (DNA): TGTGCCAGCAGTGAGGGGGGTGGCTCCTATAATTCACCCCTCCACTTT. Amino acids: CASSEGGGSYNSPLHF.

The chain uses TRBV28 and TRBJ2-1; 7 nucleotides line up with TRBD2. This CDR3 has 15 amino acids. V lost 5 bases and J lost 8; bases outside the gene matches: 12. The germline V gene encodes CDR1 MDHEN and CDR2 SYDVKM. CDR3 DNA: TGTGCCAGCAGTCCCTCAGCGGGGTCTCGTCATGAGCAGTTCTTC. Amino acid sequence: CASSPSAGSRHEQFF.

The J gene is TRBJ2-5, the V gene TRBV29-1, with TRBD1 identical over 7 bases. CDR1 is SQVTM and CDR2 is ANQGSEA in the germline V gene. V lost 6 bases to trimming and J lost 4 bases; unmatched junction nucleotides: 17. This CDR3 contains 16 residues. DNA for the CDR3: TGCAGCGTACTTACAGGGGATCGGGTGTCACGAGAGACCCAGTACTTC. Its protein is CSVLTGDRVSRETQYF.

This chain joins TRBV7-9 and TRBJ2-3, with D possibly matching TRBD2 (6 bases). V lost 5 bases to trimming and J lost 2 bases, with 20 bases between them. This CDR3 is built from 17 residues. Germline V gene lookup returns CDR1 SEHNR and CDR2 FQNEAQ (reference sequence). The CDR3 region has the DNA TGTGCCAGCAGCCATCTTCCCGGGACTTACATCACAGATACGCAGTATTTT. Its translation: CASSHLPGTYITDTQYF.

This rearrangement joins TRBV29-1 to TRBJ1-1; TRBD1 matches at 7 bases. The CDR3 covers 12 residues. Germline CDR1 reads SQVTM; CDR2 reads ANQGSEA. The J segment lost 6 bases and the V segment lost 7 bases, leaving 8 bases of the junction unmatched. CDR3 amino acids: CSADPGTAEAFF. CDR3 coding DNA: TGCAGCGCCGACCCCGGGACAGCTGAAGCTTTCTTT.

This clone has just a few counts. The chain joins TRBV28 to TRBJ1-2; the match to TRBD1 covers 7 bases. With V trimmed by 4 bases and J by 4 bases, 3 bases remained unmatched. CDR1 is MDHEN and CDR2 is SYDVKM in the germline V gene. The CDR3 spans 13 residues. This CDR3 is CASSSQGVYGYTF. The CDR3 DNA sequence: TGTGCCAGCAGTTCCCAGGGGGTCTATGGCTACACCTTC.

V and J are TRBV28 and TRBJ1-3; 8 bases line up with TRBD1. J gave up 0 bases and V 5 bases, and 6 bases lay outside the gene matches. The CDR3 covers 16 residues. Germline loops: CDR1 MDHEN, CDR2 SYDVKM. The CDR3 sequence is CASSAGGANSGNTIYF. DNA of the CDR3: TGTGCCAGCAGTGCAGGGGGCGCCAACTCTGGAAACACCATATATTTT.

J is TRBJ2-7 and V is TRBV30; D is undetermined. The ends were cut back, 3 bases at V and 0 bases at J, with 9 bases in the middle. Germline V gene data show CDR1 as GTSNPN and CDR2 as SVGIG (reference sequence). The CDR3 contains 13 residues. The CDR3 DNA follows: TGTGCCTGGAGCCCATATAGCTCCTACGAGCAGTACTTC. It yields the protein CAWSPYSSYEQYF.

This rearrangement joins TRBV19 to TRBJ1-2, with D possibly matching TRBD1 (5 bases). CDR3 length: 12 residues. CDR1 is LNHDA and CDR2 is SQIVND in the germline V gene (reference sequence). The V end was cut by 3 bases, the J end by 8 bases, with 10 bases between. CDR3 DNA sequence: TGTGCCAGTAGTATCACAGGCGGCGGCTACACCTTC. It specifies CASSITGGGYTF.

This rearrangement joins TRBV27 to TRBJ2-7; a weak D match, TRBD2 (7 bases). V was pared by 4 bases and J by 0 bases, with 10 bases between. CDR1 and CDR2 (germline): MNHEY, SMNVEV (reference sequence). This CDR3 is built from 14 residues. The CDR3 sequence is CASSYREGSYEQYF. CDR3 sequence (DNA): TGTGCCAGCAGTTACAGGGAGGGCTCCTACGAGCAGTACTTC.

This chain connects TRBV15 to TRBJ2-3; 9 nucleotides line up with TRBD1. The CDR3 runs 19 residues. The germline V gene encodes CDR1 LNHNV and CDR2 YYDKDF (reference sequence). V lost 3 bases to trimming and J lost 2 bases; unmatched junction nucleotides: 15. CDR3 residues: CATSRGRPGTGRLTDTQYF. DNA for the CDR3: TGTGCCACCAGCAGGGGTAGGCCTGGGACAGGGAGACTCACAGATACGCAGTATTTT. Full variable domain (outside the CDR3, taken from reference TRBV15 and TRBJ2-3): DAMVIQNPRYQVTQFGKPVTLSCSQTLNHNVMYWYQQKSSQAPKLLFHYYDKDFNNEADTPDNFQSRRPNTSFCFLDIRSPGLGDTAMYLCATSRGRPGTGRLTDTQYFGPGTRLTVL.

The chain employs TRBV24-1 and TRBJ2-1, with 11 bases matching TRBD1. Looked up from germline, CDR1 is KGHDR and CDR2 is SFDVKD. V was clipped by 3 bases and J by 7 bases; unmatched bases: 4. The CDR3 totals 15 residues. CDR3 sequence: CATSDPGQGGNEQFF. DNA of the CDR3: TGTGCCACCAGTGATCCGGGACAGGGGGGAAATGAGCAGTTCTTC.

The V gene is TRBV10-3, the J gene TRBJ2-3, with 7 bases fitting TRBD2. Germline values: CDR1 ENHRY, CDR2 SYGVKD. CDR3 length: 16 residues. The V gene end was trimmed by 6 bases and the J gene end by 5 bases; junction bases not matched to a gene: 14. The chain's CDR3 is CAISTGGVGGEDTQYF. CDR3 DNA sequence: TGTGCCATCAGCACTGGGGGGGTCGGCGGTGAAGATACGCAGTATTTT.